The clone carrying this TCR beta chain was observed many times. Its antigen is not identified. Blood RNA came from unsorted whole blood; germline DNA was also extracted. Donors were untreated and chronically infected with HBV. From approximately 490 ng total RNA, TCR beta cDNA was generated with a primer in the constant region. Three-round nested multiplex PCR performed with slightly modified ARM-PCR produced the TCR beta libraries. A C-beta reverse primer was combined with TRBV1-TRBV30 forward primers in the first two PCR rounds, and each round had approximately 10 cycles. TCRdb re-called the multiplex PCR reads through MiXCR, storing one row per CDR3 protein. The sample has fewer than 350,000 distinct CDR3 sequences; around 60% are singletons. This sample is drawn from a study of tumor-infiltrating lymphocytes in primary liver carcinoma. Study-wide background: The study enrolled male and female patients aged 30 to 69 years. Sample counts of productive TCRbeta reads spanned roughly 3.5 to 7.13 million; these counts were similar across tissue types.

Study observations and caveats: It was in tumors, not blood, that the top-250-clone fraction was significantly higher (p = 0.039).

The J segment lost 4 bases and the V segment lost 4 bases, leaving 3 bases of the junction unmatched. Per the germline V gene, CDR1 is MNHNS and CDR2 is SASEGT. The CDR3 loop spans 14 amino acids. Sequences were obtained from peripheral blood. The V gene is TRBV6-1, the J gene TRBJ2-2, with 7 nucleotides matching TRBD1. The receptor was isolated from a man aged 40-49 years with primary liver carcinoma and hepatitis B virus infection. For the CDR3, the DNA is TGTGCCAGCAGTGTGACAGGGCTCACCGGGGAGCTGTTTTTT. The encoded protein is CASSVTGLTGELFF.